This TCR beta chain was identified during a study of PD-1 blockade in mismatch repair-deficient tumors. The study's findings and limits: After pembrolizumab, tumor-resident clones rose rapidly, then generally contracted before radiologic responses.

This CDR3 is 17 amino acids long. Germline CDR1 and CDR2: SGHDN and FVKESK. The junction had 8 bases not matched to a gene; V was cut back by 4 bases and J by 2 bases. In regard to this clone: What it binds is unknown.

The assay was immunoSEQ multiplex PCR, and TCRdb's table has in-frame clones only and misses some. Of 65,000 to 80,000 clones listed, more than 75% were seen once; the top ten hold 4.5% to 6.5%. All patients were mismatch repair deficient, assessed by either PCR or immunohistochemistry. TCRs were sequenced from a few patients responding to pembrolizumab. The sample in question was peripheral blood, obtained 2 weeks after starting pembrolizumab. The sequence came from an adult with mismatch repair-deficient cancer. The chain combines TRBV14 with TRBJ1-4; 9 bases align to TRBD1. The CDR3 sequence is CASSLLGQGVTNEKLFF. For the CDR3, the DNA is TGTGCCAGCAGCCTTTTGGGACAGGGAGTGACTAATGAAAAACTGTTTTTT.